One and the same sample provided the 29 T cell receptor beta chains below, sequenced in a study of T cell repertoires in cytomegalovirus infection. One entry per CDR3 protein results from TCRdb running MiXCR on the reads. This sample yields approximately 240,000 distinct CDR3 sequences, of which approximately 13% are seen a single time; 1.5% to 2% belongs to the top ten. The specimen was PBMCs. These receptor sequences come from a human donor in good health (CMV status not recorded). Some clones in this sample may be carry-over from other donors' samples.

The chain uses TRBV2 and TRBJ2-1; 9 nucleotides line up with TRBD1. Germline V gene data show CDR1 as SNHLY and CDR2 as FYNNEI. The CDR3 has 15 residues. V was clipped by 4 bases and J by 6 bases; unmatched bases: 7. CDR3: CASSGWTGEVNEQFF. DNA of the CDR3: TGTGCCAGCAGTGGTTGGACAGGGGAGGTCAATGAGCAGTTCTTC.

Ten or more counts support this clonotype. The V gene is TRBV19, the J gene TRBJ2-3, with D possibly being TRBD1 or TRBD2 (5 bases each). The V gene's germline CDR1 is LNHDA and CDR2 SQIVND (reference sequence). The V and J ends lost 5 bases and 2 bases respectively, with 11 bases between them. This CDR3 is 14 amino acids long. Here the CDR3 DNA reads TGTGCCAGTAGTCTCGGGGCTCACACAGATACGCAGTATTTT. Protein product: CASSLGAHTDTQYF.

This clonotype was observed many times. The chain joins TRBV7-2 to TRBJ2-5; 9 bases are a match to TRBD1. Per the germline V gene, CDR1 is SGHTA and CDR2 is FQGNSA. The CDR3 runs 15 residues. With V trimmed by 5 bases and J by 0 bases, 4 bases remained unmatched. The CDR3 DNA is TGTGCCAGCAGCATAGACAGGGGGTACCAAGAGACCCAGTACTTC. Amino acids: CASSIDRGYQETQYF.

The rearrangement uses TRBV5-5 and TRBJ1-2; 8 nucleotides match TRBD1. Germline CDR1 SGHKS, CDR2 YYEKEE (reference sequence). The CDR3 loop spans 12 amino acids. The J segment lost 7 bases and the V segment lost 4 bases, leaving 3 bases of the junction unmatched. For the CDR3, the DNA is TGTGCCAGCAGCGCAGGGGGCTTTGGCTACACCTTC. Translation: CASSAGGFGYTF.

The chain recombines TRBV6-2 or TRBV6-3 with TRBJ1-1; no clear D gene. The CDR3 loop spans 15 amino acids. V dropped 5 bases and J dropped 0 bases, with 13 bases sitting between them. Germline CDR1 MNHEY, CDR2 SVGEGT. CDR3 DNA: TGTGCCAGCAGTCCAACGGGGTTCCTGAACACTGAAGCTTTCTTT. Translated, it gives CASSPTGFLNTEAFF.

This clonotype was recorded at least ten times. This chain uses TRBV28 with TRBJ2-5; the match to TRBD2 covers 9 bases. Germline loops: CDR1 MDHEN, CDR2 SYDVKM. The CDR3 consists of 16 residues. The ends lost 6 bases at V and 2 bases at J; junction bases unmatched: 10. CDR3 loop: CASSLTGLAPQETQYF. In DNA form, the CDR3 reads TGTGCCAGCAGCCTCACAGGACTAGCGCCACAAGAGACCCAGTACTTC.

A note on this clonotype: An end of the junction does not agree with germline; a read error may underlie this. The chain links TRBV7-2 to TRBJ2-2, with D tentatively TRBD1 (6 bases). Germline V CDR1 and CDR2: SGHTA, FQGNSA. The CDR3 extends over 15 amino acids. The CDR3 reads CASSLVGANIGELFF. DNA for the CDR3: TGTGCCAGCAGCTTAGTGGGGGCGAACATCGGGGAGCTGTTTTTT. Combining the CDR3 with reference TRBV7-2 and TRBJ2-2 gives the whole variable domain GAGVSQSPSNKVTEKGKDVELRCDPISGHTALYWYRQSLGQGLEFLIYFQGNSAPDKSGLPSDRFSAERTGGSVSTLTIQRTQQEDSAVYLCASSLVGANIGELFFGEGSRLTVL.

This clonotype was seen at least ten times. The chain uses TRBV7-2 and TRBJ2-5, with a weak D call TRBD2 (6 bases). The V gene lost 4 bases and the J gene lost 4 bases, with 13 bases spanning the gap. The CDR3 length is 14 residues. Germline V gene data show CDR1 as SGHTA and CDR2 as FQGNSA. The CDR3 nucleotides are TGTGCCAGCAGCTCGACCGGGGGACGAGAGACCCAGTACTTC. Its protein product is CASSSTGGRETQYF.

This clonotype was found many times. The V gene is TRBV28, the J gene TRBJ2-2; TRBD1 might be the D (5 bases). The CDR3 length is 14 residues. Germline loops: CDR1 MDHEN, CDR2 SYDVKM. V was trimmed by 8 bases and J by 3 bases, leaving 13 bases between them. DNA of the CDR3: TGTGCCAGCCTCTCACAGGCTTACACCGGGGAGCTGTTTTTT. It translates to CASLSQAYTGELFF. Supplemented by reference TRBV28 and TRBJ2-2, the full variable domain reads DVKVTQSSRYLVKRTGEKVFLECVQDMDHENMFWYRQDPGLGLRLIYFSYDVKMKEKGDIPEGYSVSREKKERFSLILESASTNQTSMYLCASLSQAYTGELFFGEGSRLTVL.

This rearrangement joins TRBV19 to TRBJ2-2; no firm D call. The V gene's germline CDR1 is LNHDA and CDR2 SQIVND (reference sequence). The V and J ends lost 3 bases and 3 bases respectively, with 8 bases between them. CDR3 length: 14 amino acids. The DNA for the CDR3 is TGTGCCAGTAGTATCGGCTCCGACACCGGGGAGCTGTTTTTT. Its translation: CASSIGSDTGELFF.

This clonotype was counted only a few times. This chain connects TRBV6-5 to TRBJ2-7; D gene uncertain. V shed 6 bases and J shed 3 bases, with 12 bases lying between them. This CDR3 is 13 amino acids long. Looked up from germline, CDR1 is MNHEY and CDR2 is SVGAGI. The CDR3 region has the DNA TGTGCCAGCAGCCGGGCCGAGTTCTACGAGCAGTACTTC. Its protein product is CASSRAEFYEQYF.

The table lists this clonotype with many counts. The V and J genes are TRBV27 and TRBJ1-5, with TRBD1 identical over 7 bases. J was trimmed by 0 bases and V by 5 bases; bases with no gene match: 7. Per germline, CDR1 MNHEY and CDR2 SMNVEV (reference sequence). The CDR3 covers 16 residues. CDR3 protein: CASSPRQGLSNQPQHF. The CDR3, as DNA: TGTGCCAGCAGTCCCCGACAGGGCCTTAGCAATCAGCCCCAGCATTTT.

This clonotype was counted many times. The chain couples TRBV11-3 to TRBJ2-1, with TRBD1 as a possible D gene (6 bases). Looked up from germline, CDR1 is SGHNT and CDR2 is YENEEA. This CDR3 has 17 residues. V shed 4 bases and J shed 0 bases, with 16 bases lying between them. CDR3 sequence: CASSSSWDTLSYNEQFF. The DNA for the CDR3 is TGTGCCAGCAGCTCGTCGTGGGACACTCTCTCCTACAATGAGCAGTTCTTC.

This clonotype was detected many times. The J gene is TRBJ2-1, the V gene TRBV6-1, with TRBD2 matching 8 bases. This CDR3 is built from 13 residues. Trimming at V came to 4 bases and at J to 7 bases, leaving 3 bases not matched to a gene. Germline CDR1 MNHNS, CDR2 SASEGT. The CDR3 protein is CASSVREGNEQFF. The CDR3 bases are TGTGCCAGCAGTGTCCGGGAGGGTAATGAGCAGTTCTTC.

This clonotype has more than one count but fewer than ten. This chain joins TRBV5-1 and TRBJ1-2; a weak D match, TRBD1 (5 bases). V lost 0 bases, J lost 1 base, and 10 bases lay in between. The CDR3 spans 15 residues. Germline values: CDR1 SGHRS, CDR2 YFSETQ. CDR3 amino acids: CASSLEGRDNYGYTF. The CDR3 coding sequence is TGCGCCAGCAGCTTGGAAGGCAGGGATAACTATGGCTACACCTTC.

The V and J genes are TRBV11-1 and TRBJ2-1; D perhaps matches TRBD2 (5 bases). The CDR3 length is 17 residues. CDR1 SGHAT and CDR2 FQDESV come from the germline V gene (reference sequence). Trimming pared 1 base from V and 5 bases from J, leaving 18 bases between. The CDR3 DNA follows: TGTGCCAGCAGCTTAGGGGCTAGCAGCAAGGGTAACAATGAGCAGTTCTTC. This translates into CASSLGASSKGNNEQFF.

The chain is built from TRBV28 and TRBJ1-1, with 9 bases that match TRBD1. The V gene end was trimmed by 6 bases and the J gene end by 4 bases; junction bases not matched to a gene: 9. The germline gives CDR1 MDHEN, CDR2 SYDVKM. The CDR3 is 15 residues long. The DNA for the CDR3 is TGTGCCAGCAGACCTCCGGGACAGGGAGGCACTGAAGCTTTCTTT. Its protein is CASRPPGQGGTEAFF.

This clonotype was detected only a few times. This chain uses TRBV29-1 with TRBJ1-1, with D uncertain. Trimming stripped 7 bases from V and 0 bases from J, with 12 bases between. The CDR3 has 13 amino acids. Germline V gives CDR1 SQVTM, CDR2 ANQGSEA. The CDR3 DNA follows: TGCAGCGCTAGAAGGGTTATGAACACTGAAGCTTTCTTT. Residues: CSARRVMNTEAFF.

The V gene is TRBV19, the J gene TRBJ1-5; TRBD1 agrees at 7 bases. Germline V gene sequence: CDR1 LNHDA, CDR2 SQIVND (reference sequence). V dropped 3 bases and J dropped 1; count of bases not matched to a gene: 3. The CDR3 covers 15 residues. Written as DNA, the CDR3 is TGTGCCAGTAGTATGACAGGGTGGAGCAATCAGCCCCAGCATTTT. It translates to CASSMTGWSNQPQHF.

In its sample, this clonotype was seen many times. V gene TRBV11-3 combines with J gene TRBJ2-5; possible D gene TRBD2, 7 bases. With 5 bases removed from V and 5 bases from J, the gap between germline ends came to 18 bases. The CDR3 totals 15 residues. Germline CDR1 reads SGHNT; CDR2 reads YENEEA. The CDR3 spells CASSLRGGDKETQYF. The CDR3 nucleotides read TGTGCCAGCAGCCTAAGAGGGGGGGACAAGGAGACCCAGTACTTC.

This clonotype was picked up many times. The rearrangement links TRBV7-2 to TRBJ1-1; D gene ambiguous. V was clipped by 4 bases and J by 1 base, with 10 bases between them. CDR1 and CDR2 from the germline V gene are SGHTA and FQGNSA. This CDR3 spans 14 amino acids. The CDR3 sequence is CASSYAAPNTEAFF. For the CDR3, the DNA is TGTGCCAGCAGCTACGCCGCCCCGAACACTGAAGCTTTCTTT. Variable domain in full (rest from reference TRBV7-2 and TRBJ1-1): GAGVSQSPSNKVTEKGKDVELRCDPISGHTALYWYRQSLGQGLEFLIYFQGNSAPDKSGLPSDRFSAERTGGSVSTLTIQRTQQEDSAVYLCASSYAAPNTEAFFGQGTRLTVV.

This clonotype was seen repeatedly, ten times or more. The chain combines TRBV24-1 with TRBJ2-5; 10 bases map to TRBD1. CDR3 length equals 14 residues. With V trimmed by 9 bases and J by 4 bases, 7 bases remained unmatched. CDR1 is KGHDR, CDR2 SFDVKD, per germline. CDR3 residues: CATPGTGAAETQYF. The DNA of the CDR3 is TGTGCCACCCCCGGGACAGGGGCGGCAGAGACCCAGTACTTC.

The chain is built from TRBV28 and TRBJ2-5; D remains unclear. The germline V gene encodes CDR1 MDHEN and CDR2 SYDVKM. V was cut by 2 bases and J by 2 bases, with 12 bases left in between. The CDR3 length is 15 residues. The chain's CDR3 is CASSLSSPRQETQYF. The CDR3 region has the DNA TGTGCCAGCAGTTTAAGTTCACCGAGACAAGAGACCCAGTACTTC. The complete variable domain, with remaining parts taken from reference TRBV28 and TRBJ2-5, reads DVKVTQSSRYLVKRTGEKVFLECVQDMDHENMFWYRQDPGLGLRLIYFSYDVKMKEKGDIPEGYSVSREKKERFSLILESASTNQTSMYLCASSLSSPRQETQYFGPGTRLLVL.

This clonotype was found a few times. V gene TRBV7-9 combines with J gene TRBJ2-5, with D possibly being TRBD1 (5 bases). With 1 base removed from V and 9 bases from J, the gap between germline ends came to 12 bases. CDR3 size: 13 residues. Germline V CDR1 and CDR2: SEHNR, FQNEAQ (reference sequence). In nucleotides, the CDR3 is TGTGCCAGCAGCTTAGAACAGGCCCAGGCCCAGTACTTC. It specifies CASSLEQAQAQYF.

This clonotype was picked up a small number of times. The chain combines TRBV5-1 with TRBJ2-3, with TRBD2 as a possible D gene (6 bases). Trimming cost V 4 bases and J 0 bases, with 9 bases left between them. The CDR3 loop spans 14 amino acids. Germline CDR1 is SGHRS and CDR2 is YFSETQ. DNA of the CDR3: TGCGCCAGCAGCGCTGGGACTAGCACAGATACGCAGTATTTT. As protein: CASSAGTSTDTQYF.

Comments on this clonotype: A much larger clone sits a single nucleotide away, making a read error possible. This sequence joins TRBV7-6 and TRBJ2-2; 7 bases fit TRBD1. This CDR3 has 16 amino acids. Germline values: CDR1 SGHVS, CDR2 FNYEAQ. For the CDR3, the DNA is TGTGCCAGCAGCTTCACGGGACAGACTAACACCGGGGAGCTGATTTTT. Protein: CASSFTGQTNTGELIF. Full variable domain (remainder filled in from reference TRBV7-6 and TRBJ2-2): GAGVSQSPRYKVTKRGQDVALRCDPISGHVSLYWYRQALGQGPEFLTYFNYEAQQDKSGLPNDRFSAERPEGSISTLTIQRTEQRDSAMYRCASSFTGQTNTGELIFGEGSRLTVL.

The sample holds many counts of this clonotype. This sequence joins TRBV4-2 and TRBJ2-3; D perhaps matches TRBD2 (6 bases). This CDR3 spans 17 amino acids. V lost 0 bases and J lost 0, with 13 bases in between. From germline, CDR1 is LGHNA and CDR2 YNFKEQ. CDR3 coding DNA: TGTGCCAGCAGCCAAGATCTCGCGGGACTTAGCACAGATACGCAGTATTTT. Its translation: CASSQDLAGLSTDTQYF.

This clonotype was seen a few times. The chain has TRBV19 and TRBJ2-1; maybe TRBD1 (6 bases). Germline-derived CDR1 and CDR2 are LNHDA and SQIVND (reference sequence). V was trimmed by 6 bases and J by 3 bases, leaving 15 bases between them. This CDR3 contains 15 residues. The CDR3 sequence: CASSQQGGIYNEQFF. CDR3 DNA sequence: TGTGCCAGTAGCCAACAGGGCGGAATCTACAATGAGCAGTTCTTC.

This clonotype was recorded many times. This chain uses TRBV7-2 with TRBJ2-1; D perhaps matches TRBD1 (6 bases). In germline, CDR1 is SGHTA, CDR2 FQGNSA. V gave up 6 bases and J gave up 0 bases, with 15 bases separating them. The CDR3 consists of 16 residues. The CDR3 bases are TGTGCCAGCAGTCACGCCGGACAGAGCTCCTACAATGAGCAGTTCTTC. As protein: CASSHAGQSSYNEQFF.